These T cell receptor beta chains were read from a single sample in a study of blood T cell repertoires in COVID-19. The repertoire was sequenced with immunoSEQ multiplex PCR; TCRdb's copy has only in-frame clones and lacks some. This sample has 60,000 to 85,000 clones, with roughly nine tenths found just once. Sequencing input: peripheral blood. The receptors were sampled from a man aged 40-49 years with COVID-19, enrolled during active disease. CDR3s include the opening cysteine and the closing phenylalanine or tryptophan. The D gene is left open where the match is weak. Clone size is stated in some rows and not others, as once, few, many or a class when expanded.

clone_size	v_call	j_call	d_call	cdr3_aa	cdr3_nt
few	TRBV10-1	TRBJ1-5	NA	CASSDLPHQPQHF	TGCGCCAGCAGTGATCTCCCTCATCAGCCCCAGCATTTT
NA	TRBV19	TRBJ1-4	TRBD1	CASSTTGVVEKLFF	TGTGCCAGTAGTACGACAGGGGTTGTCGAAAAACTGTTTTTT
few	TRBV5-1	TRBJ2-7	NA	CASSLAEEGNEQYF	TGCGCCAGCAGCTTGGCCGAGGAGGGGAACGAGCAGTACTTC
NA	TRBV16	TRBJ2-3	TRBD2	CASSQSSGGSLTDTQYF	TGTGCCAGCAGCCAATCGTCGGGGGGGAGTTTAACAGATACGCAGTATTTT
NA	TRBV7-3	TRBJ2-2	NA	CASSKEFRANTGELFF	TGTGCCAGCAGCAAGGAATTCAGGGCGAACACCGGGGAGCTGTTTTTT
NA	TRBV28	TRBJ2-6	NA	CASSLGGQGGGANVLTF	TGTGCCAGCAGTTTGGGGGGCCAGGGGGGCGGGGCCAACGTCCTGACTTTC
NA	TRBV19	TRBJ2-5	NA	CASGTQGASQETQYF	TGTGCCAGCGGTACCCAAGGGGCCTCACAAGAGACCCAGTACTTC
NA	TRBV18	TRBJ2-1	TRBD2	CASSSSSGGAFYNEQFF	TGTGCCAGCTCATCTTCTAGCGGGGGGGCGTTCTACAATGAGCAGTTCTTC
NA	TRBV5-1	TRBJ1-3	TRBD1	CASSSQGVSGNTIYF	TGCGCCAGCAGCTCTCAGGGGGTCTCTGGAAACACCATATATTTT
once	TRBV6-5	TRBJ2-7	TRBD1	CASSWGQEYYEQYF	TGTGCCAGCAGTTGGGGACAGGAATACTACGAGCAGTACTTC
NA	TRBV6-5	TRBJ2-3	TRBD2	CASRSSGGTDTQYF	TGTGCCAGCAGGTCTAGCGGGGGCACAGATACGCAGTATTTT
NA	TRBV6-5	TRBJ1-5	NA	CASTKGDKNQPQHF	TGTGCCAGCACGAAGGGGGACAAAAATCAGCCCCAGCATTTT
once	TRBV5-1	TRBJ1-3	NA	CASSSDSSGNTIYF	TGCGCCAGCAGCTCGGACAGCTCTGGAAACACCATATATTTT
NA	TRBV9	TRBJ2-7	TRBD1	CASSVAPGQGSYEQYF	TGTGCCAGCAGCGTAGCCCCCGGACAGGGATCCTACGAGCAGTACTTC
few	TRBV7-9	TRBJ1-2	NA	CASAVPGQLNYGYTF	TGTGCCAGCGCCGTACCTGGACAGCTCAACTATGGCTACACCTTC
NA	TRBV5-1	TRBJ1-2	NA	CASSGARDSNYGYTF	TGCGCCAGCAGCGGCGCTCGGGATTCTAACTATGGCTACACCTTC
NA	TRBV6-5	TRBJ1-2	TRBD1	CASSPGGNYGYTF	TGTGCCAGCAGTCCAGGGGGCAACTATGGCTACACCTTC
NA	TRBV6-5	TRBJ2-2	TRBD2	CASSSQGTSAGELFF	TGTGCCAGCAGTTCCCAGGGGACTAGCGCCGGGGAGCTGTTTTTT
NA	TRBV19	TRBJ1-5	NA	CASTPGRVSNQPQHF	TGTGCCAGTACCCCGGGGAGGGTGAGCAATCAGCCCCAGCATTTT
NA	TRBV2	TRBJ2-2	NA	CASNYGNTGELFF	TGTGCCAGCAACTATGGGAACACCGGGGAGCTGTTTTTT
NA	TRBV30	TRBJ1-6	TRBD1	CAWSSGQGVFSPLHF	TGTGCCTGGAGTTCCGGACAGGGGGTCTTTTCACCCCTCCACTTT
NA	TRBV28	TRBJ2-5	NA	CASSSPTGYQETQYF	TGTGCCAGCAGTTCCCCTACAGGGTACCAAGAGACCCAGTACTTC
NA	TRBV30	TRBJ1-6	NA	CAWSVEMLQFSYNSPLHF	TGTGCCTGGAGTGTAGAAATGTTGCAGTTCTCCTATAATTCACCCCTCCACTTT
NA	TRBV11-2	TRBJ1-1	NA	CASSLLGGTEAFF	TGTGCCAGCAGCTTGCTCGGGGGCACTGAAGCTTTCTTT
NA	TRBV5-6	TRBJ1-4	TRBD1	CASARDGTADEKLFF	TGTGCCAGCGCCCGTGACGGGACAGCGGACGAAAAACTGTTTTTT
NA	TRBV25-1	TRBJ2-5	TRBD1	CASSESQGAQETQYF	TGTGCCAGCAGTGAATCCCAGGGGGCACAAGAGACCCAGTACTTC
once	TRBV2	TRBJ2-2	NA	CASSEDRTTGELFF	TGTGCCAGCAGTGAGGACAGAACCACCGGGGAGCTGTTTTTT
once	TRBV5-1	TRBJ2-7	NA	CASSLRQGYSYEQYF	TGCGCCAGCAGCTTGAGGCAGGGATACTCCTACGAGCAGTACTTC
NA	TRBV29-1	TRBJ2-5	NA	CSVDDPPGSETQYF	TGCAGCGTTGACGACCCGCCGGGGTCGGAGACCCAGTACTTC
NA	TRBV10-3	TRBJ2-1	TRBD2	CAISSGAHYNEQFF	TGTGCCATCTCAAGCGGGGCACACTACAATGAGCAGTTCTTC
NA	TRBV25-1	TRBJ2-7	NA	CASSEFGTGYEQYF	TGTGCCAGCAGTGAATTCGGGACTGGCTACGAGCAGTACTTC
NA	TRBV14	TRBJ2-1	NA	CASSQGWHNEQFF	TGTGCCAGCAGCCAAGGGTGGCACAATGAGCAGTTCTTC
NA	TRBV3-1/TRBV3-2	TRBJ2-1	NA	CASSQEEYEQFF	TGTGCCAGCAGCCAAGAGGAGTATGAGCAGTTCTTC
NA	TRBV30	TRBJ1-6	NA	CAWSASGNSPLHF	TGTGCCTGGAGTGCCTCCGGGAATTCACCCCTCCACTTT
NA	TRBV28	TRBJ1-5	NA	CASSLGALGNQPQHF	TGTGCCAGCAGTTTAGGGGCTCTGGGCAATCAGCCCCAGCATTTT
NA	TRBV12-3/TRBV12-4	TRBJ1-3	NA	CASSFSEDTIYF	TGTGCCAGCAGTTTTTCTGAGGACACCATATATTTT
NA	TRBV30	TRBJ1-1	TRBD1	CAWSVWGQGANTEAFF	TGTGCCTGGAGTGTATGGGGTCAGGGGGCGAACACTGAAGCTTTCTTT
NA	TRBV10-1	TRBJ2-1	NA	CASSGSQASNEQFF	TGCGCCAGCAGTGGGTCACAGGCTAGTAATGAGCAGTTCTTC
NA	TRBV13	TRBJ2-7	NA	CASSFIGGAGPGREQYF	TGTGCCAGCAGCTTTATAGGTGGAGCAGGACCGGGGAGAGAGCAGTACTTC